Below are 14 T cell receptor beta chains sequenced from a single sample in a study of response to subunit inactivated influenza vaccine. One entry per CDR3 protein results from TCRdb running MiXCR on the RT-PCR reads. This sample carries about 500,000 distinct CDR3 sequences, 16% of them seen once, and the ten largest clones take 2.5% to 3.5%. Source: CD4+ T cells sorted from PBMCs, taken about 24 months after vaccination. Receptors were obtained from a man aged 45-69 years who received an inactivated influenza vaccine.

This clonotype was seen a few times. V is TRBV7-9 and J is TRBJ2-7; D possibly corresponds to TRBD1 (5 bases). The CDR3 sequence is 14 residues long. Between the trimmed V and J ends, which lost 2 bases and 5 bases, there was a span of 13 bases. The germline gives CDR1 SEHNR, CDR2 FQNEAQ (reference sequence). In DNA form, the CDR3 reads TGTGCCAGCAGCTTAACAAGGGGTCAGGACGAGCAGTACTTC. This gives the protein CASSLTRGQDEQYF.

This clonotype was recorded a few times. This chain connects TRBV20-1 to TRBJ2-5, with D maybe TRBD2 (6 bases). This CDR3 has 12 residues. Germline CDR1 is DFQATT and CDR2 is SNEGSKA (reference sequence). Trimming took off 3 bases at V and 2 bases at J, with 7 bases between the two ends. CDR3 protein: CSASLAQETQYF. The CDR3 bases are TGCAGTGCTAGTCTAGCGCAAGAGACCCAGTACTTC.

This clonotype was recorded at least ten times. This chain joins TRBV7-2 and TRBJ1-2, with 8 nucleotides matching TRBD1. CDR1 SGHTA and CDR2 FQGNSA come from the germline V gene. The trim removed 5 bases at V and 4 bases at J, leaving 9 bases unmatched. The CDR3 sequence is 15 residues long. CDR3 protein: CASSQGQGPSYGYTF. The CDR3 region has the DNA TGTGCCAGCAGCCAAGGACAGGGCCCCAGCTATGGCTACACCTTC.

This clonotype was found a few times. The rearrangement links TRBV12-3 or TRBV12-4 to TRBJ2-3; maybe TRBD1 (6 bases). Trimming cost V 7 bases and J 2 bases, with 16 bases left between them. The CDR3 has 15 residues. CDR3 residues: CASTPGDKTTDTQYF. CDR3 bases: TGTGCCAGCACCCCAGGGGACAAGACCACAGATACGCAGTATTTT.

V usage is TRBV12-3 or TRBV12-4 and J usage is TRBJ2-1; D unclear. CDR3 size: 11 residues. The CDR3 reads CTRSLYNEQFF. The CDR3 nucleotides are TGTACCCGCTCCCTCTACAATGAGCAGTTCTTC.

For this clonotype: A junction boundary mismatches the germline segment, possibly from a read error. The V call is TRBV3-1, the J call TRBJ2-7; 10 bases match TRBD2. In germline, CDR1 is LGHDT, CDR2 YNNKEL (reference sequence). The length of the CDR3 is 17 residues. The CDR3: CACSRHGRSGRDYEQYF. DNA of the CDR3: TGTGCCTGCAGCCGACATGGGCGAAGCGGGAGGGACTACGAGCAGTACTTC.

This clonotype was counted only a few times. The V and J genes are TRBV7-2 and TRBJ1-6; tentatively, D is TRBD1 (6 bases). The V gene's germline CDR1 is SGHTA and CDR2 FQGNSA. V lost 0 bases, J lost 7 bases, and 10 bases lay in between. The CDR3 is 15 residues long. This CDR3 is CASSLARRGNSPLHF. The CDR3 coding sequence is TGTGCCAGCAGCTTAGCGCGAAGGGGGAATTCACCCCTCCACTTT.

This chain links TRBV6-5 with TRBJ1-6; tentative D call: TRBD1 (5 bases). CDR3 length equals 16 residues. The V end was cut by 0 bases, the J end by 4 bases, with 10 bases between. Germline CDR1 and CDR2: MNHEY and SVGAGI. CDR3 loop: CASSYSLGVYNSPLHF. The CDR3 DNA reads TGTGCCAGCAGTTACTCGTTGGGGGTTTATAATTCACCCCTCCACTTT.

This clonotype was seen more than once but under ten times. V gene TRBV9 combines with J gene TRBJ2-2; possibly TRBD2 for D (6 bases). V was trimmed by 4 bases and J by 1 base, leaving 14 bases between them. This CDR3 is 16 amino acids long. Germline lookup yields CDR1 SGDLS and CDR2 YYNGEE. CDR3 sequence reads: CASSPFSGVNTGELFF. The CDR3, as DNA: TGTGCCAGCAGCCCGTTTAGCGGAGTGAACACCGGGGAGCTGTTTTTT.

The rearrangement links TRBV24-1 to TRBJ2-3; 8 bases match TRBD2. Unmatched junction bases numbered 8, after V lost 5 bases and J lost 5 bases. The germline gives CDR1 KGHDR, CDR2 SFDVKD. The CDR3 runs 15 residues. The CDR3, as DNA: TGTGCCACCAGTGCGGGAGCGGGAGCTGTAGATACGCAGTATTTT. Amino acid sequence: CATSAGAGAVDTQYF.

The table lists this clonotype with a few counts. The genes are TRBV4-1 and TRBJ2-1; possible D gene TRBD1, 5 bases. This CDR3 has 15 residues. V gave up 6 bases and J gave up 0 bases, with 12 bases separating them. CDR1 MGHRA and CDR2 YSYEKL come from the germline V gene. In nucleotides, the CDR3 is TGCGCCAGCAGTATGGGGCAGAGCTCCTACAATGAGCAGTTCTTC. Encoded protein: CASSMGQSSYNEQFF.

This clonotype appeared many times. The chain is built from TRBV6-5 and TRBJ2-3, with D possibly being TRBD2 (6 bases). This CDR3 spans 15 amino acids. Germline CDR1 MNHEY, CDR2 SVGAGI. V shed 1 base and J shed 0 bases, with 8 bases lying between them. The CDR3 coding sequence is TGTGCCAGCAGTTACTACGGGACTAGCACAGATACGCAGTATTTT. Translated, it gives CASSYYGTSTDTQYF.

This chain joins TRBV12-3 or TRBV12-4 and TRBJ2-2; a possible D gene is TRBD1 (5 bases). The CDR3 has 15 amino acids. Trimming left V 2 bases short and J 4 bases short, with 11 bases between. The CDR3 loop is CASSLIPGFTGELFF. CDR3 nucleotide sequence: TGTGCCAGCAGTTTAATTCCAGGGTTCACCGGGGAGCTGTTTTTT.

This clonotype was detected a few times. V usage is TRBV20-1 and J usage is TRBJ2-3; D is ambiguous. Germline-derived CDR1 and CDR2 are DFQATT and SNEGSKA (reference sequence). CDR3 length equals 15 residues. The V end lost 3 bases, the J end lost 0 bases, and 13 bases lay between the germline ends. This chain's CDR3 is CSASSRRMSTDTQYF. The CDR3 DNA sequence: TGCAGTGCTAGTTCGCGACGGATGAGCACAGATACGCAGTATTTT.